The entry below gives a single T cell receptor (beta chain) sequence along with its context. Method: immunoSEQ multiplex PCR; TCRdb's copy keeps in-frame clones and lacks some. The data contain more than 30,000 clones, about four fifths of them seen just once; the ten biggest clones take up about 22%. Trimming at V came to 4 bases and at J to 8 bases, leaving 12 bases not matched to a gene. The length of the CDR3 is 15 residues. The germline V gene has CDR1 LGHDT and CDR2 YNNKEL (reference sequence). These data come from a study of control samples from healthy donors and cancer patients. Sequenced material: PBMCs. The sequence was collected from a woman aged 55-70 years with lung cancer. The chain has TRBV3-1 (or the pseudogene TRBV3-2) and TRBJ1-2; 8 bases match TRBD1. The DNA of the CDR3 is TGTGCCAGCAGCCTCTCAACCCAGGGGGCAGGGGGCTACACCTTC. Its protein is CASSLSTQGAGGYTF.